Sequencing of this T cell receptor beta chain was carried out in a study of vaccination and CD4 T cells after COVID-19. Sequencing of DNA taken from cultured CD4+ T cells relied on the Oncomine TCR Beta short-read assay. Each CDR3 protein gets one entry after TCRdb re-called the PCR reads with MiXCR. The repertoire has approximately 13,000 distinct CDR3 sequences, 64% of them found once; the top ten carry 11% to 15%. This clonotype was observed a few times. Its specificity is not known. Treatment given: roughly 10-day PBMC culture with coronavirus spike peptide pools or control peptides (ViraFEST assay). Trimming pared 2 bases from V and 4 bases from J, leaving 17 bases between. CDR3 length: 16 amino acids. From germline, CDR1 is MNHEY and CDR2 SMNVEV (reference sequence).

The chain combines TRBV27 with TRBJ1-2; unclear D gene. The TCR was taken from a human donor who had recovered from COVID-19. Sequencing was carried out using CD4+ T cells from blood, cultured in vitro. The DNA for the CDR3 is TGTGCCAGCAGTTTACCGGGCCAGGCTCATCTCTATGGCTACACCTTC. This encodes CASSLPGQAHLYGYTF.